This T cell receptor beta chain was documented in a study of T-cell memory formation after mild COVID-19. Inclusive of both ends, the CDR3 amounts to 15 amino acids. TCRdb ran MiXCR on the 5' RACE reads and lists one entry per CDR3 protein. The top ten clones hold around 3.4% of a sample with 200,000 to 250,000 distinct CDR3 sequences, 7.5% to 10% of them seen once. The study, taken as a whole, reports: Memory cells collected pre-infection included some clones that later responded, suggesting cross-reactive memory joined. SARS-CoV-2 specificity was not confirmed for second-wave clones peaking on day 37. CM and EM subsets held most contracting CD4+ clones; EMRA held CD8+ ones.

This clonotype was observed at least ten times. Its antigen remains unidentified. Because the CDR3's place on the DNA is in doubt, the DNA is left out and the CDR3 is given as listed by TCRdb. The TCR comes from a man in his late teens or twenties who had mild COVID-19 (a few samples of this study predate the infection). Cell type and time point are not known. The sample consisted of PBMCs or a T cell subset sorted from them (not recorded which). The chain carries TRBV12-3 or TRBV12-4 and TRBJ2-7; the table assigns TRBD1, which was not confirmed against the DNA. This CDR3 is CASSYVGQGAGSVQF.